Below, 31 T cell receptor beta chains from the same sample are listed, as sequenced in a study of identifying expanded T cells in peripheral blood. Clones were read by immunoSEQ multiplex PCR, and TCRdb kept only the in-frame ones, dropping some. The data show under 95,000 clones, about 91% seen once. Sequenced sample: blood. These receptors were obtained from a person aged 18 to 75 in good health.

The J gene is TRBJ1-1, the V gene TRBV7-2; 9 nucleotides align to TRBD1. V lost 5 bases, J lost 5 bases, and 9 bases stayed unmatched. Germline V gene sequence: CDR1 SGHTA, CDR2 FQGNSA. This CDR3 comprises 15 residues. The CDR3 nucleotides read TGTGCCAGCAGCCCACAGACGGACAGGGGAACTGAAGCTTTCTTT. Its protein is CASSPQTDRGTEAFF.

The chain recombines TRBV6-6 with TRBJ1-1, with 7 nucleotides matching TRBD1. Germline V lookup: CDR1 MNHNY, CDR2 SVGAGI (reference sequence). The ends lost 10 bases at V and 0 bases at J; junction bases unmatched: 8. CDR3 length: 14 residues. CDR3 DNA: TGTGCCATCAGGGACAGAGCCTTGAACACTGAAGCTTTCTTT. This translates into CAIRDRALNTEAFF.

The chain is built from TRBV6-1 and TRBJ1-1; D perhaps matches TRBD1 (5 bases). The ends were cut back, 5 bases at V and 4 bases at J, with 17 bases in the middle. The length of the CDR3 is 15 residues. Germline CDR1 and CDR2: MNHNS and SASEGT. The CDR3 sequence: CASSSAKVGTTEAFF. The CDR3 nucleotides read TGTGCCAGCAGTTCAGCCAAGGTAGGGACCACTGAAGCTTTCTTT.

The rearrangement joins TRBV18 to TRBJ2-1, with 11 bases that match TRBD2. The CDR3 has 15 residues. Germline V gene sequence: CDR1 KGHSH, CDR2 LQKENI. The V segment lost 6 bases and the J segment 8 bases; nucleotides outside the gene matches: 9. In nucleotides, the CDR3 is TGTGCCAGCTCCCCTAGAACTAGCGGGGGCGATGAGCAGTTCTTC. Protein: CASSPRTSGGDEQFF.

CDR3 bases: TGTGCCAGCAGCTTGGGACCGACAGATACGCAGTATTTT. This encodes CASSLGPTDTQYF. The chain is built from TRBV5-4 and TRBJ2-3; D not resolved. Germline values: CDR1 SGHNT, CDR2 YYREEE (reference sequence). This CDR3 has 13 amino acids. The V gene lost 0 bases and the J gene lost 3 bases, with 5 bases spanning the gap.

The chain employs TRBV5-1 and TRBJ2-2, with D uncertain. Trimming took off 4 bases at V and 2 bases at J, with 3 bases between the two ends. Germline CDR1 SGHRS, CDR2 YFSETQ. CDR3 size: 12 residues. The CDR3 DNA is TGCGCCAGCAGCCTCAACACCGGGGAGCTGTTTTTT. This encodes CASSLNTGELFF.

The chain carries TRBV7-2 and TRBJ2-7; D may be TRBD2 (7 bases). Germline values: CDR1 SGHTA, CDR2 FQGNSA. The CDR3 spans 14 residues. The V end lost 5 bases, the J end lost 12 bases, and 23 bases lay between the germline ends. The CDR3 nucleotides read TGTGCCAGCAGCCCCAACGGGGGGACACTTACGCCGTACTTC. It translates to CASSPNGGTLTPYF.

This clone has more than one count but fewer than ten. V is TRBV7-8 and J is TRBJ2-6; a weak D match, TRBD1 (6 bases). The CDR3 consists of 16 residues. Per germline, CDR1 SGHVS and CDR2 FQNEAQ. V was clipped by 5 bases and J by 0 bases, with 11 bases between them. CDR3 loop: CASSLTGNSGANVLTF. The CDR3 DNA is TGTGCCAGCAGCCTAACAGGGAACTCTGGGGCCAACGTCCTGACTTTC. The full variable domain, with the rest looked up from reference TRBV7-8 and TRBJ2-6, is GAGVSQSPRYKVAKRGQDVALRCDPISGHVSLFWYQQALGQGPEFLTYFQNEAQLDKSGLPSDRFFAERPEGSVSTLKIQRTQQEDSAVYLCASSLTGNSGANVLTFGAGSRLTVL.

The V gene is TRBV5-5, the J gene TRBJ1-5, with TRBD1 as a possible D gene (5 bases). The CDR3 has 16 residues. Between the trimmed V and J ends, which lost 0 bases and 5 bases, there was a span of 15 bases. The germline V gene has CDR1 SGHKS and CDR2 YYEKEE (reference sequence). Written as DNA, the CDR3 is TGTGCCAGCAGCTTGGCCGGGGGGTATTCTTATCAGCCCCAGCATTTT. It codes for CASSLAGGYSYQPQHF.

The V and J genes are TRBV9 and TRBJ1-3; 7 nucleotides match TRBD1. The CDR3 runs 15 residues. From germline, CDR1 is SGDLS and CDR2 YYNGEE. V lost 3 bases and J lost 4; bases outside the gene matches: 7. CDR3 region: CASSAGTVDGNTIYF. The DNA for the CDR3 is TGTGCCAGCAGCGCCGGGACAGTTGACGGAAACACCATATATTTT.

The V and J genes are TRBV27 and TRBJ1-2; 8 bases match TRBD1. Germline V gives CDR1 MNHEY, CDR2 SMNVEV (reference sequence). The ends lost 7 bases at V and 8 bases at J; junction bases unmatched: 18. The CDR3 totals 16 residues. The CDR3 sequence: CASTPGTGPTPEGYTF. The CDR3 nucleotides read TGTGCCAGCACCCCGGGGACAGGTCCAACTCCTGAGGGCTACACCTTC.

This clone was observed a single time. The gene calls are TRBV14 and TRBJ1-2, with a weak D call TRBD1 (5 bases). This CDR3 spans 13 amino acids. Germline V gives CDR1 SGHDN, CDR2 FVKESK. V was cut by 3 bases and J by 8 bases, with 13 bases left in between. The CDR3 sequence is CASSHTQGVGYTF. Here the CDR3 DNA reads TGTGCCAGCAGCCACACCCAGGGCGTCGGCTACACCTTC.

The CDR3 region is CASSLAQIPGELFF. CDR3 DNA: TGTGCCAGCAGCTTAGCCCAGATCCCCGGGGAGCTGTTTTTT. This chain connects TRBV7-9 to TRBJ2-2; D is uncertain. The CDR3 is 14 residues long. Trimming removed 0 bases from V and 6 bases from J, with 8 bases in between. Germline lookup yields CDR1 SEHNR and CDR2 FQNEAQ (reference sequence). Filled out from reference TRBV7-9 and TRBJ2-2, the complete variable domain reads DTGVSQNPRHKITKRGQNVTFRCDPISEHNRLYWYRQTLGQGPEFLTYFQNEAQLEKSRLLSDRFSAERPKGSFSTLEIQRTEQGDSAMYLCASSLAQIPGELFFGEGSRLTVL.

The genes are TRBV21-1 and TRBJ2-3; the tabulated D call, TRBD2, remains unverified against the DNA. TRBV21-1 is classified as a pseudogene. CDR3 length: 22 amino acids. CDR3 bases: TGTGCCAGCAAAGGGAGGCAGGGAAGGCAAGGGACTTCCCGGCCTCACACAGATACGCAGTATTTT. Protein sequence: CASKGRQGRQGTSRPHTDTQYF.

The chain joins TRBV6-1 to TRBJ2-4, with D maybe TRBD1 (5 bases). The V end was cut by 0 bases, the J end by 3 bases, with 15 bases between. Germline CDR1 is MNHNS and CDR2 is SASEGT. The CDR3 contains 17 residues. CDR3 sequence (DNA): TGTGCCAGCAGTGAAGCGGGGCCGACCCAGAACAAAAACATTCAGTACTTC. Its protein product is CASSEAGPTQNKNIQYF.

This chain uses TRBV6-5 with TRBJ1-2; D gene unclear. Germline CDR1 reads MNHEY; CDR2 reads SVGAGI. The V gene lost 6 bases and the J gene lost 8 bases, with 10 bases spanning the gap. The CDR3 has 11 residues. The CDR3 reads CASSPFRGYTF. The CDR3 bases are TGTGCCAGCAGCCCCTTTCGGGGCTACACCTTC.

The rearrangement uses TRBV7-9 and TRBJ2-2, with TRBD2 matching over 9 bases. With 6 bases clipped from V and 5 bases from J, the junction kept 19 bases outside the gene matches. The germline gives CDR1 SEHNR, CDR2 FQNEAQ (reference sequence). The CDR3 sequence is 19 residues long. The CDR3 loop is CASSLTIRGSGSRTGELFF. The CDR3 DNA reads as TGTGCCAGCAGTTTAACAATCCGGGGTAGCGGGAGTCGAACCGGGGAGCTGTTTTTT. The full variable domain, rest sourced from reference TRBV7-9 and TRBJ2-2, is DTGVSQNPRHKITKRGQNVTFRCDPISEHNRLYWYRQTLGQGPEFLTYFQNEAQLEKSRLLSDRFSAERPKGSFSTLEIQRTEQGDSAMYLCASSLTIRGSGSRTGELFFGEGSRLTVL.

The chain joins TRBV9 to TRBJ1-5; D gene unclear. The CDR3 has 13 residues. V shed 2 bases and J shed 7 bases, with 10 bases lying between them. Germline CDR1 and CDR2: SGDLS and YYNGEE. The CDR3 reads CASSVEGGQPQHF. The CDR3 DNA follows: TGTGCCAGCAGCGTCGAAGGAGGACAGCCCCAGCATTTT.

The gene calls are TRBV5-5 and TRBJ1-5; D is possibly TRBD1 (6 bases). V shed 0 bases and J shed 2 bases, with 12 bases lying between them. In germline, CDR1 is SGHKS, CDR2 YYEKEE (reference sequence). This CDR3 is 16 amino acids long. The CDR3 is CASSLDGTRGNQPQHF. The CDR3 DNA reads TGTGCCAGCAGCTTGGACGGGACAAGAGGCAATCAGCCCCAGCATTTT.

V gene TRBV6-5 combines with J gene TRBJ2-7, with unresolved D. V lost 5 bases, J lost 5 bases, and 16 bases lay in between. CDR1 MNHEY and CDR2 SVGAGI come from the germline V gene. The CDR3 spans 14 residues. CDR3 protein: CASSKKGWTNEQYF. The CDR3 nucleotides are TGTGCCAGCAGTAAGAAAGGGTGGACGAACGAGCAGTACTTC.

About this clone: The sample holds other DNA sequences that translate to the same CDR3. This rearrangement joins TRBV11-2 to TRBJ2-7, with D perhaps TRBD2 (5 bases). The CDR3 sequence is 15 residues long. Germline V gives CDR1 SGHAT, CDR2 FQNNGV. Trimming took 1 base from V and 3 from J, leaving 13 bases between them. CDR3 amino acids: CASSLVRGLLYEQYF. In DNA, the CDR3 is TGTGCCAGCAGCTTAGTTCGGGGTCTCCTCTACGAGCAGTACTTC.

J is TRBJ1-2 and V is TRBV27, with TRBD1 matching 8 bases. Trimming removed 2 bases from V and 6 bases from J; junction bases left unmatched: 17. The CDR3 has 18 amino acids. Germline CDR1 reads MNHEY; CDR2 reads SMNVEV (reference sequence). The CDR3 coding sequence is TGTGCCAGCAGTTTACTCGGGACAGGAGGAAACGTAGCAGATGGCTACACCTTC. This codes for CASSLLGTGGNVADGYTF.

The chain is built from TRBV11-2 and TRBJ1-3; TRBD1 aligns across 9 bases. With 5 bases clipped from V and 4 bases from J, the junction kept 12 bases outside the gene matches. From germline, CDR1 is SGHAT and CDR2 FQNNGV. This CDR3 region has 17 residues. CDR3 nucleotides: TGTGCCAGCAGCATTGAGTCCGGGACAGGGACCGGAAACACCATATATTTT. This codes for CASSIESGTGTGNTIYF. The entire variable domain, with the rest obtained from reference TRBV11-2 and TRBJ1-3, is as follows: EAGVAQSPRYKIIEKRQSVAFWCNPISGHATLYWYQQILGQGPKLLIQFQNNGVVDDSQLPKDRFSAERLKGVDSTLKIQPAKLEDSAVYLCASSIESGTGTGNTIYFGEGSWLTVV.

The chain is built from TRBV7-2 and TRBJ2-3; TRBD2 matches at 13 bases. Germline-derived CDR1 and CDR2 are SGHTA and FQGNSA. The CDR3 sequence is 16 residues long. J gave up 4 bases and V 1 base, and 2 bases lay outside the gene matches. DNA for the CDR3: TGTGCCAGCAGCTTAGGACTAGCGGGAGGCGCAGATACGCAGTATTTT. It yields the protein CASSLGLAGGADTQYF.

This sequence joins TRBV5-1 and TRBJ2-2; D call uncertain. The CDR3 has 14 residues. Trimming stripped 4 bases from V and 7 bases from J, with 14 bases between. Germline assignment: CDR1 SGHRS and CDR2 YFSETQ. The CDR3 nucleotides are TGCGCCAGCAGCACGGGCCCCTGGGGCGGGGAGCTGTTTTTT. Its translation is CASSTGPWGGELFF.

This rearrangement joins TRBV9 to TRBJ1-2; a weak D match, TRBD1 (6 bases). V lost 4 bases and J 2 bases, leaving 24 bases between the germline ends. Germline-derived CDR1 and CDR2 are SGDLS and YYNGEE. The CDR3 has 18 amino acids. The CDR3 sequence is CASSSPRGGEETNYGYTF. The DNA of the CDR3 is TGTGCCAGCAGCTCTCCAAGGGGGGGAGAGGAGACGAACTATGGCTACACCTTC.

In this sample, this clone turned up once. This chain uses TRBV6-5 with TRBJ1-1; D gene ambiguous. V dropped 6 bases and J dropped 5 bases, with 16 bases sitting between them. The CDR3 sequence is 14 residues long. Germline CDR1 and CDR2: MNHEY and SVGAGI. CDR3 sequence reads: CASSSPLRWTEAFF. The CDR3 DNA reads TGTGCCAGCAGCTCCCCCCTCCGGTGGACTGAAGCTTTCTTT.

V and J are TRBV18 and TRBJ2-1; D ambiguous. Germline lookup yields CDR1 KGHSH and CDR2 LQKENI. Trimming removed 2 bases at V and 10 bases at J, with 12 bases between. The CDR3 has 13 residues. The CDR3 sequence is CASSPRGSPEQFF. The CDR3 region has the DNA TGTGCCAGCTCACCAAGAGGAAGCCCCGAGCAGTTCTTC.

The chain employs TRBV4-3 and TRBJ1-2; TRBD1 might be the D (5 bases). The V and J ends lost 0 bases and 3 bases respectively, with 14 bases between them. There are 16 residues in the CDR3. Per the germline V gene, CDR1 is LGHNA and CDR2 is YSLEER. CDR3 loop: CASSQDPRGADYGYTF. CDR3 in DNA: TGCGCCAGCAGCCAAGACCCTCGAGGGGCGGACTATGGCTACACCTTC.

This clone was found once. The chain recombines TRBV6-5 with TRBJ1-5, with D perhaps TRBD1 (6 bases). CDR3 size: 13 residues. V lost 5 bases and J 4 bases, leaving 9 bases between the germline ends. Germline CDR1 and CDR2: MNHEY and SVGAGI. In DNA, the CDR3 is TGTGCCAGCAGTCGGGGGCATAATCAGCCCCAGCATTTT. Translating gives CASSRGHNQPQHF.

CDR3 nucleotide sequence: TGTGCCACCAGCAGGGGGGGTGTAGAAGGTACAGATACGCAGTATTTT. Its protein is CATSRGGVEGTDTQYF. V is TRBV15 and J is TRBJ2-3; perhaps TRBD2 as D (6 bases). Germline loops: CDR1 LNHNV, CDR2 YYDKDF (reference sequence). CDR3 length: 16 residues. V gave up 3 bases and J gave up 3 bases, with 16 bases separating them.